What follows are 8 T cell receptor beta chains derived from one specimen sequenced in a study of beta chain features in type 1 diabetes. Findings and caveats of the study: Moderate but significant shortening of TCRB CDR3s was recorded in all four CD4+ subsets from Type 1 diabetes patients.

For these receptors, no antigen is known. Expressed TCRB transcripts were sequenced because the isolated RNA had all been reverse transcribed beforehand. This table comes from immunoSEQ multiplex PCR, and its TCRdb copy is limited to in-frame clones, with some not included. The repertoire holds about 650,000 clones, with around 12% as singletons. Sequenced material: naive CD4+ T cells from blood. Source of these receptors: a man aged 25-40 years with type 1 diabetes.

The V call is TRBV2, the J call TRBJ1-5; D might be TRBD1 (6 bases). CDR1 SNHLY and CDR2 FYNNEI come from the germline V gene. V was cut by 6 bases and J by 4 bases, with 16 bases left in between. This CDR3 is 15 amino acids long. For the CDR3, the DNA is TGTGCCAGCAGCGAAACCCGTCAGGGGAATCAGCCCCAGCATTTT. Protein sequence: CASSETRQGNQPQHF.

This sequence joins TRBV28 and TRBJ1-2; D call uncertain. The V gene's germline CDR1 is MDHEN and CDR2 SYDVKM. The CDR3 length is 12 residues. V lost 6 bases, J lost 8 bases, and 13 bases lay in between. The CDR3 reads CASRRSLGGYTF. The CDR3 coding sequence is TGTGCCAGCAGGAGGTCCCTCGGGGGCTACACCTTC.

This clone occurred a few times. V and J are TRBV4-3 and TRBJ2-3, with 13 positions matching TRBD2. Germline V lookup: CDR1 LGHNA, CDR2 YSLEER. The ends lost 2 bases at V and 2 bases at J; junction bases unmatched: 10. The CDR3 extends over 19 amino acids. This CDR3 reads CASSQQPGTSGAFTDTQYF. The CDR3, as DNA: TGCGCCAGCAGCCAACAGCCCGGGACTAGCGGGGCGTTCACAGATACGCAGTATTTT.

This clone has only a few counts. This chain uses TRBV6-1 with TRBJ2-7; 7 positions match TRBD1. CDR1 and CDR2 (germline): MNHNS, SASEGT. The V and J ends lost 5 bases and 6 bases, in that order; junction bases with no gene match: 7. The CDR3 is made up of 13 amino acids. CDR3 DNA: TGTGCCAGCAGTTGGGGACAGAACAGCGAGCAGTACTTC. Its translation is CASSWGQNSEQYF.

The J gene is TRBJ2-5, the V gene TRBV9, with 8 bases lining up with TRBD1. The V gene's germline CDR1 is SGDLS and CDR2 YYNGEE. The CDR3 consists of 16 residues. The V segment lost 0 bases and the J segment 3 bases; nucleotides outside the gene matches: 7. This chain's CDR3 is CASSVGAGGLEETQYF. The CDR3 nucleotides are TGTGCCAGCAGCGTAGGAGCAGGGGGCTTAGAAGAGACCCAGTACTTC.

This clone was seen a handful of times. This chain uses TRBV7-9 with TRBJ1-2; 7 bases line up with TRBD1. V lost 10 bases and J lost 13; bases outside the gene matches: 18. The CDR3 runs 13 residues. CDR1 is SEHNR, CDR2 FQNEAQ, per germline (reference sequence). The CDR3 DNA sequence: TGTGCCACCCAAGTCGGCAGGGACAGAATTCCCACCTTC. The encoded protein is CATQVGRDRIPTF.

A few counts support this clone. The chain has TRBV4-3 and TRBJ1-2; perhaps TRBD1 as D (5 bases). Trimming removed 1 base at V and 3 bases at J, with 18 bases between. Germline V CDR1 and CDR2: LGHNA, YSLEER. CDR3 length: 17 residues. CDR3 loop: CASSQASLRDGYYGYTF. The CDR3 DNA reads as TGCGCCAGCAGCCAAGCCTCACTTAGGGACGGGTACTATGGCTACACCTTC.

This clone was seen more than once but under ten times. The chain joins TRBV7-8 to TRBJ2-2; no firm D call. Germline CDR1 is SGHVS and CDR2 is FQNEAQ. The CDR3 loop spans 13 amino acids. V was cut by 4 bases and J by 2 bases, with 5 bases left in between. CDR3 residues: CASSSGNTGELFF. CDR3 coding DNA: TGTGCCAGCAGCTCAGGAAACACCGGGGAGCTGTTTTTT.